Following are 3 T cell receptor beta chains from one sample sequenced in a study of shared clonotypes between healthy human individuals. Naive CD8 cells lacked CD45RO and underwent positive selection for CCR7, leaving out terminally differentiated effector memory CD45RA+ cells. Only in-frame clones appear in the TCRdb table, and some are missing; sequencing was by immunoSEQ multiplex PCR. The top ten hold 1.5% to 2% of the sample, which has around 2.1 million clones, about 92% seen once. The sample consisted of naive CD8+ T cells from PBMCs. These receptors came from a young man in good health. Some clones in this sample may be carry-over from other donors' samples.

The V and J genes are TRBV4-3 and TRBJ1-2; D is uncertain. The V gene's germline CDR1 is LGHNA and CDR2 YSLEER. The CDR3 is made up of 15 amino acids. Trimming stripped 0 bases from V and 3 bases from J, with 11 bases between. The CDR3 nucleotides read TGCGCCAGCAGCCAAGAAATGACGACGGACTATGGCTACACCTTC. This codes for CASSQEMTTDYGYTF.

The chain has TRBV7-9 and TRBJ1-2; D not resolved. Germline-derived CDR1 and CDR2 are SEHNR and FQNEAQ (reference sequence). CDR3 length equals 18 residues. The germline V and J ends were trimmed by 5 bases and 8 bases, with 30 bases remaining between them. This CDR3 reads CASSVEVSADSGLRGYTF. The DNA of the CDR3 is TGTGCCAGCAGCGTCGAGGTGTCAGCGGACTCTGGCCTACGGGGCTACACCTTC.

In regard to this clone: The identical CDR3 is also encoded by other nucleotide sequences in the sample. The rearrangement joins TRBV9 to TRBJ2-7; tentatively, D is TRBD2 (7 bases). The CDR3 is 15 residues long. From germline, CDR1 is SGDLS and CDR2 YYNGEE. V was pared by 2 bases and J by 2 bases, with 14 bases between. The CDR3 reads CASSVAGAGTYEQYF. CDR3 nucleotide sequence: TGTGCCAGCAGCGTTGCGGGGGCGGGAACCTACGAGCAGTACTTC.